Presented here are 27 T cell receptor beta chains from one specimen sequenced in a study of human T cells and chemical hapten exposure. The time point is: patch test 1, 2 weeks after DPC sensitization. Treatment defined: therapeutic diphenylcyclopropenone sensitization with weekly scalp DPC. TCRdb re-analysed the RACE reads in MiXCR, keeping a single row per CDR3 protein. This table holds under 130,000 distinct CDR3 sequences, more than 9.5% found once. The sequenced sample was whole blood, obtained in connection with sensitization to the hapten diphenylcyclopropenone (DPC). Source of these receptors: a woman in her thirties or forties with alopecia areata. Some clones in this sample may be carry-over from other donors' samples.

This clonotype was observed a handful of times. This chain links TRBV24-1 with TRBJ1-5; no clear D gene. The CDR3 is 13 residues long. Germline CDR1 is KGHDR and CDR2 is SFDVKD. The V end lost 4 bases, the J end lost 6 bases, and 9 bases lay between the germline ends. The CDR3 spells CATSEGLSQPQHF. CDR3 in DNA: TGTGCCACCAGTGAGGGATTGAGTCAGCCCCAGCATTTT.

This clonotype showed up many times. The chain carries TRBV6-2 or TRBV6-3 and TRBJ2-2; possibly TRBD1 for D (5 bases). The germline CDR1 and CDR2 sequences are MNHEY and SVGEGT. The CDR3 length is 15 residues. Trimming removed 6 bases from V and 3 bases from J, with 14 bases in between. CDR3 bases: TGTGCCAGCAGACCTTCAGGGTACGACACCGGGGAGCTGTTTTTT. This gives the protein CASRPSGYDTGELFF.

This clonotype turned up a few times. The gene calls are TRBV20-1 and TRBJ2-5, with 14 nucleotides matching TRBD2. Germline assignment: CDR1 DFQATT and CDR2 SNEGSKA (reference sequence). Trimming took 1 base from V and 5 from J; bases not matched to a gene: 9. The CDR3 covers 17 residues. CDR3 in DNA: TGCAGTGCTAGAGTTGGAGGGACTAGCGGGGGCTGGGAGACCCAGTACTTC. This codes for CSARVGGTSGGWETQYF.

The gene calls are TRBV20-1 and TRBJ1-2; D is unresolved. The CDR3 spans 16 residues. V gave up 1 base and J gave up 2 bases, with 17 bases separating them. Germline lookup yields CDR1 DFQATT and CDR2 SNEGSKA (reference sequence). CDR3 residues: CSARVMIARENYGYTF. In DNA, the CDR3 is TGCAGTGCTAGAGTTATGATCGCTCGGGAGAACTATGGCTACACCTTC.

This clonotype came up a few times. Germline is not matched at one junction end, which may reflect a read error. In nucleotides, the CDR3 is TGTGCTAGCAGTCCCTCGGGGGTGGAGACCCAGTACTTC. It translates to CASSPSGVETQYF. The J gene is TRBJ2-5, the V gene TRBV7-7, with D tentatively TRBD2 (6 bases). There are 13 residues in the CDR3. CDR1 and CDR2 (germline): SSHAT, FNYEAQ (reference sequence). Filled out from reference TRBV7-7 and TRBJ2-5, the complete variable domain reads GAGVSQSPRYKVTKRGQDVTLRCDPISSHATLYWYQQALGQGPEFLTYFNYEAQPDKSGLPSDRFSAERPEGSISTLTIQRTEQRDSAMYRCASSPSGVETQYFGPGTRLLVL.

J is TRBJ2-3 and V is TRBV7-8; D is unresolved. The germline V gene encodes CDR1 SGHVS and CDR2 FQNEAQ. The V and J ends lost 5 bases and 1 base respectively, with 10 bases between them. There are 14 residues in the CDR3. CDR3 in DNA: TGTGCCAGCAGCACACGAAAGGGCACAGATACGCAGTATTTT. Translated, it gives CASSTRKGTDTQYF.

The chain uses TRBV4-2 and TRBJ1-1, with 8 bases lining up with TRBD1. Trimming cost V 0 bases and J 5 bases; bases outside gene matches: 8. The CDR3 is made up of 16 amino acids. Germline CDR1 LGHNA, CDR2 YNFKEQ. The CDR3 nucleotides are TGTGCCAGCAGCCAAGATCTCCAGGGGGCAGGTACTGAAGCTTTCTTT. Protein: CASSQDLQGAGTEAFF.

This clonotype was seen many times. As DNA, the CDR3 is TGTGCCAGCAGCTTTGGGGGGAGCAATGAGCAGTTCTTC. It specifies CASSFGGSNEQFF. The chain carries TRBV7-3 and TRBJ2-1; D is perhaps TRBD2 (6 bases). Trimming shortened V by 3 bases and J by 6 bases, and 9 bases separated the two germline ends. The CDR3 is 13 residues long. In germline, CDR1 is SGHTA, CDR2 FQGTGA.

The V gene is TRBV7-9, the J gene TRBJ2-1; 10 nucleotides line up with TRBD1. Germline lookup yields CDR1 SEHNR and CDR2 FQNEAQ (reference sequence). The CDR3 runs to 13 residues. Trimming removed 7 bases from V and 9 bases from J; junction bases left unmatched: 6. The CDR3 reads CASTRDRGGEQFF. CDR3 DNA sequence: TGTGCCAGCACCCGGGACAGGGGTGGTGAGCAGTTCTTC.

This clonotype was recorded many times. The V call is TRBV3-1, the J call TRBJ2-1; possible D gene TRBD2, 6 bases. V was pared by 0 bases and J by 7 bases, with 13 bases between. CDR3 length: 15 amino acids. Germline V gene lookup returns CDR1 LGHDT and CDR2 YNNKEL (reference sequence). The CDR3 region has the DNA TGTGCCAGCAGCCAAGATCTGAACCTAGCGAATGAGCAGTTCTTC. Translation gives CASSQDLNLANEQFF.

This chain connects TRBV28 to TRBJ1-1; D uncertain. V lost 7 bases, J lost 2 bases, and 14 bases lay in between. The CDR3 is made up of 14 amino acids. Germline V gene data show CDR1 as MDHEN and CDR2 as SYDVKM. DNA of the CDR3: TGTGCCAGCATGGAGGGCGACTTTAACACTGAAGCTTTCTTT. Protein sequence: CASMEGDFNTEAFF.

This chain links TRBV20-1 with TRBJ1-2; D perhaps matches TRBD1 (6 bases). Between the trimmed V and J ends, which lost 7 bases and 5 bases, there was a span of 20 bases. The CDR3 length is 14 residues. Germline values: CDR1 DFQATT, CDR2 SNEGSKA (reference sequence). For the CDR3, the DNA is TGCAGTGTCCGAGGGTGGGGGCTGGGGTATGGCTACACCTTC. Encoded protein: CSVRGWGLGYGYTF.

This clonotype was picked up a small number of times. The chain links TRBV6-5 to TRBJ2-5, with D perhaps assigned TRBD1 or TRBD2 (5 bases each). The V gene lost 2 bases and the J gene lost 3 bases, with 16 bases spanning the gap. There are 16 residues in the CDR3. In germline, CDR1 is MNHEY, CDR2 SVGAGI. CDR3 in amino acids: CASSYGNGQGEETQYF. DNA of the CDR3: TGTGCCAGCAGTTACGGGAACGGCCAGGGAGAAGAGACCCAGTACTTC.

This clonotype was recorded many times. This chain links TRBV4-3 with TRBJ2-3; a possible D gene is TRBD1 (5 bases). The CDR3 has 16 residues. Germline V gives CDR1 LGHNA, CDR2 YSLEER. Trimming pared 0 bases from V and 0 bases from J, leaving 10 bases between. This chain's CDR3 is CASSQEAAGSTDTQYF. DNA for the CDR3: TGCGCCAGCAGCCAAGAAGCCGCAGGGAGCACAGATACGCAGTATTTT.

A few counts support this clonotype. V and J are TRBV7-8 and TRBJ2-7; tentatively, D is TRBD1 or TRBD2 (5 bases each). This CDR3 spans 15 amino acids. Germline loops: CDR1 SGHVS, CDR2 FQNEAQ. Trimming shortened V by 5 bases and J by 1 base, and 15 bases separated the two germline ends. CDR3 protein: CASSVYTWGSYEQYF. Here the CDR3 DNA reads TGTGCCAGCAGCGTGTACACTTGGGGGTCCTACGAGCAGTACTTC.

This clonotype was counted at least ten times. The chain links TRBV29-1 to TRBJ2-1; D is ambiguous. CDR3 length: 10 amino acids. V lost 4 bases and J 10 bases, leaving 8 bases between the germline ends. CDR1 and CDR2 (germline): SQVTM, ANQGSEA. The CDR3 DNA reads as TGCAGCGTTGGTTTCGGGGAGCAGTTCTTC. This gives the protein CSVGFGEQFF.

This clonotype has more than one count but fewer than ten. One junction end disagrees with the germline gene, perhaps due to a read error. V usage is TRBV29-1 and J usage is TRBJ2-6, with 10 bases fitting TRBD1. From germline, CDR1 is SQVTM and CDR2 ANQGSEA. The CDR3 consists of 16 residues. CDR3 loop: CSVEGTGAPGANVLTF. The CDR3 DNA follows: TGCAGCGTAGAAGGGACAGGGGCGCCTGGGGCCAACGTCCTGACTTTC.

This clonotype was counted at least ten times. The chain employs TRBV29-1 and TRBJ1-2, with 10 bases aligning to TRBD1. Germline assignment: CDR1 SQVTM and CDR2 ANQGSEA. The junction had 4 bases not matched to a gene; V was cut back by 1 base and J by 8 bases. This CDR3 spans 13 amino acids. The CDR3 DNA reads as TGCAGCGTTGAAGCCCGACAGGGGGCCGGCTACACCTTC. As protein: CSVEARQGAGYTF.

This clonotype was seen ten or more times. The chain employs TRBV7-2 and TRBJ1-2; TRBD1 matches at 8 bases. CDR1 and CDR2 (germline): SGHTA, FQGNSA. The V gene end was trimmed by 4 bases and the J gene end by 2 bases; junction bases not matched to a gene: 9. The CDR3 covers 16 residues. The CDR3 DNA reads TGTGCCAGCAGCTCGCGACAGGGGTCCATCAACTATGGCTACACCTTC. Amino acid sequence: CASSSRQGSINYGYTF.

CDR3 protein: CASGQGASTEAFF. CDR3 in DNA: TGTGCCAGCGGACAGGGGGCGTCCACTGAAGCTTTCTTT. The chain carries TRBV2 and TRBJ1-1; TRBD1 matches at 11 bases. The CDR3 consists of 13 residues. The ends lost 8 bases at V and 4 bases at J; junction bases unmatched: 3. CDR1 SNHLY and CDR2 FYNNEI come from the germline V gene.

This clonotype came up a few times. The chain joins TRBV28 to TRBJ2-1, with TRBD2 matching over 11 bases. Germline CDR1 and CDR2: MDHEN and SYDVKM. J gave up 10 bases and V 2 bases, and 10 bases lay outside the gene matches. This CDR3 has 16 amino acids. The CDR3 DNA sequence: TGTGCCAGCAGTTTAACTTTAGCGGGAGGGCCCAGAGAGCAGTTCTTC. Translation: CASSLTLAGGPREQFF.

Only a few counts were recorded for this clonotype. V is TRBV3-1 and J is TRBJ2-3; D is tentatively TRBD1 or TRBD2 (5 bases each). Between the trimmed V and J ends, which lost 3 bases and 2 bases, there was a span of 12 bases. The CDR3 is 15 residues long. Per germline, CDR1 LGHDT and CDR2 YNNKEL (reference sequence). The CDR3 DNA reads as TGTGCCAGCAGCCAGGGGGTAGGGGTCACAGATACGCAGTATTTT. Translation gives CASSQGVGVTDTQYF.

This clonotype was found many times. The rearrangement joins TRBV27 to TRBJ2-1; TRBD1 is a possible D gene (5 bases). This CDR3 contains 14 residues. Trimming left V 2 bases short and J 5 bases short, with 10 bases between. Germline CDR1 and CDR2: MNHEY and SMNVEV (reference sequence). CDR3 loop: CASSLRGSHNEQFF. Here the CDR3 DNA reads TGTGCCAGCAGTTTAAGGGGCAGCCACAATGAGCAGTTCTTC.

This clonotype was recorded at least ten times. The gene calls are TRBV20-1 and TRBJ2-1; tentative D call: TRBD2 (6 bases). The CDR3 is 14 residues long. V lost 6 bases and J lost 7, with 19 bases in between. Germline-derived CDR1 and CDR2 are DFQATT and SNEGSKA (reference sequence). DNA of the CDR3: TGCAGTGCCGGCCAATCGGGGGTCACAAATGAGCAGTTCTTC. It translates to CSAGQSGVTNEQFF.

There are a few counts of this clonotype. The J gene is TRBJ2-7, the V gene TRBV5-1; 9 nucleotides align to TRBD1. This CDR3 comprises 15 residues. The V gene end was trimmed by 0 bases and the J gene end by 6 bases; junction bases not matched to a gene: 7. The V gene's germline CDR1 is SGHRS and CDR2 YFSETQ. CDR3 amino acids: CASSLEQGASGEQYF. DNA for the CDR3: TGCGCCAGCAGCTTGGAACAGGGGGCGAGTGGCGAGCAGTACTTC.

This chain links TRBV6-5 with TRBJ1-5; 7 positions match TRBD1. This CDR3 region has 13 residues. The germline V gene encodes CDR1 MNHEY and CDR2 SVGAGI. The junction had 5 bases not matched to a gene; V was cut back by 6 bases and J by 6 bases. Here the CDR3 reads CASRNRGGQPQHF. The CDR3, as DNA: TGTGCCAGCAGGAACAGGGGAGGTCAGCCCCAGCATTTT.

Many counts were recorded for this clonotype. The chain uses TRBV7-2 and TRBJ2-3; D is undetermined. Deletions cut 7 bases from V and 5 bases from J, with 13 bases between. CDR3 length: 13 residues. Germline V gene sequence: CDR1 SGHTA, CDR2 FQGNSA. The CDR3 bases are TGTGCCAGCACCCCATGGGCGGAAGATACGCAGTATTTT. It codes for CASTPWAEDTQYF. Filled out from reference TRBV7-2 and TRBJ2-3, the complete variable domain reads GAGVSQSPSNKVTEKGKDVELRCDPISGHTALYWYRQSLGQGLEFLIYFQGNSAPDKSGLPSDRFSAERTGGSVSTLTIQRTQQEDSAVYLCASTPWAEDTQYFGPGTRLTVL.